This is a list of T cell receptor beta chains from one sample in a study of T cell responses to AZD1222 COVID-19 vaccine. Clones were read by immunoSEQ multiplex PCR, and TCRdb kept only the in-frame ones, dropping some. Altogether some 130,000 clones are present, 92% being singletons, with the ten largest covering roughly 3.1%. This sample comprised peripheral blood, obtained on day 0 of AZD1222 vaccination. The receptor set was obtained from an adult in good health. Both conserved end residues are part of each CDR3. A D gene is named only where the DNA matches it firmly. Clone size, where shown, is once, few, many, or a class for clones that have expanded.

CDR3 DNA: TGTGCCAGCAGCTTGGCCCCATCCGTGCAGAGCAATCAGCCCCAGCATTTT
CDR3 protein: CASSLAPSVQSNQPQHF
J gene: TRBJ1-5
V gene: TRBV5-5
D gene: NA
clone size: NA

CDR3 DNA: TGTGCCAGTAGCATACCCGGTCGGGATGGCTACACCTTC
CDR3 protein: CASSIPGRDGYTF
J gene: TRBJ1-2
V gene: TRBV19
D gene: NA
clone size: NA

CDR3 DNA: TGTGCCAGCAGTTACTCACGGGGACTAGGAAACACCATATATTTT
CDR3 protein: CASSYSRGLGNTIYF
J gene: TRBJ1-3
V gene: TRBV6-5
D gene: NA
clone size: NA

CDR3 DNA: TGTGCCAGCAGTGGTCCGGGGCACCAAGAGACCCAGTACTTC
CDR3 protein: CASSGPGHQETQYF
J gene: TRBJ2-5
V gene: TRBV28
D gene: NA
clone size: NA

CDR3 DNA: TGCGCCAGCAGCTTGGCGACTAGCGGGAGGGGCAATGAGCAGTTCTTC
CDR3 protein: CASSLATSGRGNEQFF
J gene: TRBJ2-1
V gene: TRBV5-1
D gene: TRBD2
clone size: NA

CDR3 DNA: TGTGCCAGCTCACCACGGAGGGTCGATAATTCACCCCTCCACTTT
CDR3 protein: CASSPRRVDNSPLHF
J gene: TRBJ1-6
V gene: TRBV18
D gene: NA
clone size: NA

CDR3 DNA: TGCAGCGTTGCTTTTACGGGAACCTACGAGCAGTACTTC
CDR3 protein: CSVAFTGTYEQYF
J gene: TRBJ2-7
V gene: TRBV29-1
D gene: NA
clone size: NA

CDR3 DNA: TGCAGCGTTGCGGCAGGGAATCAGCCCCAGCATTTT
CDR3 protein: CSVAAGNQPQHF
J gene: TRBJ1-5
V gene: TRBV29-1
D gene: NA
clone size: NA

CDR3 DNA: TGTGCCAGCAGCAAAGGGGGGACAGGGGTTTTTTCCTATAATTCACCCCTCCACTTT
CDR3 protein: CASSKGGTGVFSYNSPLHF
J gene: TRBJ1-6
V gene: TRBV21-1
D gene: NA
clone size: NA

CDR3 DNA: TGTGCCAGCAGCTTAGCCCTGTATGGCTACACCTTC
CDR3 protein: CASSLALYGYTF
J gene: TRBJ1-2
V gene: TRBV7-9
D gene: NA
clone size: NA

CDR3 DNA: TGTGCCAGCAGTTACTCAATTTCCGGGACGCGAAACACCATATATTTT
CDR3 protein: CASSYSISGTRNTIYF
J gene: TRBJ1-3
V gene: TRBV6-5
D gene: NA
clone size: NA

CDR3 DNA: TGTGCCAGCAGTCCCGGGACTAGCGGGCCCTTTTGGGAGACCCAGTACTTC
CDR3 protein: CASSPGTSGPFWETQYF
J gene: TRBJ2-5
V gene: TRBV6-6
D gene: TRBD2
clone size: NA

CDR3 DNA: TGTGCCAGCTCACTAGGACAGGAGACCGGGGAGCTGTTTTTT
CDR3 protein: CASSLGQETGELFF
J gene: TRBJ2-2
V gene: TRBV18
D gene: TRBD1
clone size: NA

CDR3 DNA: TGTGCCTGGAGTGTAAGTTCTGGACGGGCGAAATTGTTGCCCTACGAGCAGTACTTC
CDR3 protein: CAWSVSSGRAKLLPYEQYF
J gene: TRBJ2-7
V gene: TRBV30
D gene: NA
clone size: NA

CDR3 DNA: TGTGCCAGCAGTTACATAGGCAGGAGTTCCTACGAGCAGTACTTC
CDR3 protein: CASSYIGRSSYEQYF
J gene: TRBJ2-7
V gene: TRBV6-5
D gene: NA
clone size: once

CDR3 DNA: TGTGCCAGTACCCCGTCCCATACGGCTAACAATGAGCAGTTCTTC
CDR3 protein: CASTPSHTANNEQFF
J gene: TRBJ2-1
V gene: TRBV19
D gene: NA
clone size: NA

CDR3 DNA: TGTGCCAGCAGCTTAGCGGGCCTTTCTGGGGCCAACGTCCTGACTTTC
CDR3 protein: CASSLAGLSGANVLTF
J gene: TRBJ2-6
V gene: TRBV7-2
D gene: NA
clone size: NA

CDR3 DNA: TGTGCCAGCAGTCCAGGGGGGCAGACCTGGGACATTCAGTACTTC
CDR3 protein: CASSPGGQTWDIQYF
J gene: TRBJ2-4
V gene: TRBV7-2
D gene: NA
clone size: NA

CDR3 DNA: TGTGCCAGCAGCTCGTGGGGACTAGCGGACGATGAGCAGTTCTTC
CDR3 protein: CASSSWGLADDEQFF
J gene: TRBJ2-1
V gene: TRBV7-9
D gene: TRBD2
clone size: NA

CDR3 DNA: TGTGCCAGCAGCAGGCAGGGAGAGTCCCTTTGGGGGGAGCAGTACTTC
CDR3 protein: CASSRQGESLWGEQYF
J gene: TRBJ2-7
V gene: TRBV5-6
D gene: NA
clone size: NA

CDR3 DNA: TGTGCCAGCAGTTCCTACGGGACTAGCAGCTCCAGGTCCTACAATGAGCAGTTCTTC
CDR3 protein: CASSSYGTSSSRSYNEQFF
J gene: TRBJ2-1
V gene: TRBV6-2/TRBV6-3
D gene: TRBD2
clone size: few

CDR3 DNA: TGTGCCAGCAGCTTATTGGAGGGTAACACTGAAGCTTTCTTT
CDR3 protein: CASSLLEGNTEAFF
J gene: TRBJ1-1
V gene: TRBV7-6
D gene: NA
clone size: NA

CDR3 DNA: TGTGCCAGCAGTTTCGGGGGGGCGAGAGTCTACGAGCAGTACTTC
CDR3 protein: CASSFGGARVYEQYF
J gene: TRBJ2-7
V gene: TRBV27
D gene: TRBD2
clone size: NA

CDR3 DNA: TGTGCCAGCAGTCCCAACCTAGGTGTAACAGGCGTCGATGAGCAGTTCTTC
CDR3 protein: CASSPNLGVTGVDEQFF
J gene: TRBJ2-1
V gene: TRBV28
D gene: NA
clone size: NA

CDR3 DNA: TGTGCCAGCAGTTTATCCGGGTCCTACACTGAAGCTTTCTTT
CDR3 protein: CASSLSGSYTEAFF
J gene: TRBJ1-1
V gene: TRBV28
D gene: NA
clone size: NA

CDR3 DNA: TGTGCCAGCAGCCGCACTAGCGGGAGAAGCGAGACCCAGTACTTC
CDR3 protein: CASSRTSGRSETQYF
J gene: TRBJ2-5
V gene: TRBV7-7
D gene: TRBD2
clone size: NA

CDR3 DNA: TGTGCCAGCTCACCCTCCGGGACCAGGGTCGAGCAGTACTTC
CDR3 protein: CASSPSGTRVEQYF
J gene: TRBJ2-7
V gene: TRBV18
D gene: NA
clone size: NA

CDR3 DNA: TGCGCCAGCAGCTTGGGGGGGATCCGTCAGGACAGGAACACCGGGGAGCTGTTTTTT
CDR3 protein: CASSLGGIRQDRNTGELFF
J gene: TRBJ2-2
V gene: TRBV5-1
D gene: NA
clone size: NA

CDR3 DNA: TGTGCCAGCACCCAGAGGTTGAACACTGAAGCTTTCTTT
CDR3 protein: CASTQRLNTEAFF
J gene: TRBJ1-1
V gene: TRBV6-5
D gene: NA
clone size: NA

CDR3 DNA: TGTGCCAGCAGCTCGGCGGGAGAAGAAGCTTTCTTT
CDR3 protein: CASSSAGEEAFF
J gene: TRBJ1-1
V gene: TRBV5-4
D gene: NA
clone size: NA

CDR3 DNA: TGTGCCAGCAGCTGGACAGGGGGCGCCCGGGAGACCCAGTACTTC
CDR3 protein: CASSWTGGARETQYF
J gene: TRBJ2-5
V gene: TRBV5-5
D gene: TRBD1
clone size: NA

CDR3 DNA: TGTGCCAGCAGCGTACGGCAGAACACTGAAGCTTTCTTT
CDR3 protein: CASSVRQNTEAFF
J gene: TRBJ1-1
V gene: TRBV9
D gene: NA
clone size: NA

CDR3 DNA: TGTGCCAGCAGTTACGCCTGGGGTAACACTGAAGCTTTCTTT
CDR3 protein: CASSYAWGNTEAFF
J gene: TRBJ1-1
V gene: TRBV6-6
D gene: NA
clone size: NA

CDR3 DNA: TGTGCCAGCAGCTTGGTTTGGACTGGCACAGATACGCAGTATTTT
CDR3 protein: CASSLVWTGTDTQYF
J gene: TRBJ2-3
V gene: TRBV5-4
D gene: NA
clone size: NA

CDR3 DNA: TGTGCCAGTAAGCCCGGGACGGGTGCCTACGAGCAGTACTTC
CDR3 protein: CASKPGTGAYEQYF
J gene: TRBJ2-7
V gene: TRBV19
D gene: NA
clone size: NA